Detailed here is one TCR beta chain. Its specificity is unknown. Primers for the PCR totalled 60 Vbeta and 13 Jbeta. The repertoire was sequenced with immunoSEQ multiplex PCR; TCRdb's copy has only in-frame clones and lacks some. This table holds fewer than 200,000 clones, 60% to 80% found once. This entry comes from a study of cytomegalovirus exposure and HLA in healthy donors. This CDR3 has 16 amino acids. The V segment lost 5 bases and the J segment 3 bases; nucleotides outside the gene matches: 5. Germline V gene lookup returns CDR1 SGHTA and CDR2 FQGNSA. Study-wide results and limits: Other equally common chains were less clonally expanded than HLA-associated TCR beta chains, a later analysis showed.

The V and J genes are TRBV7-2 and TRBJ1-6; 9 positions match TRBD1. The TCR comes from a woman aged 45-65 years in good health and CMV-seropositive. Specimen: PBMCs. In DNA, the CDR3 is TGTGCCAGCAGCCCACAGGGGGCGAGCTATAATTCACCCCTCCACTTT. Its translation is CASSPQGASYNSPLHF.